The 26 T cell receptor beta chains below all came from one sample that was sequenced in a study of identical twins (TCRdb year 2016). The method was 5' RACE. Data came from an Illumina HiSeq 2000. TCRdb handled the public reads itself, with Q25 trimming in fastp and clone calling in MiXCR, and kept productive beta chains. Every entry covers one CDR3 protein and lists the most common genes and DNA from its rows. Within this sample are more than 400,000 distinct CDR3 sequences, with approximately 16% of them counted one time only. The ten most abundant clones make up 0.35% to 0.45% of the sample. This same sample was also taken into another study, of yellow fever vaccine responses in identical twins.

The sample consisted of CD4+ T cells sorted from blood. These receptors all come from a woman between 18 and 30 years old in good health.

In its sample, this clonotype was seen a few times. The gene calls are TRBV10-3 and TRBJ1-1, with 9 bases lining up with TRBD1. The V and J ends lost 7 bases and 5 bases, in that order; junction bases with no gene match: 2. This CDR3 region has 12 residues. Looked up from germline, CDR1 is ENHRY and CDR2 is SYGVKD. CDR3 sequence: CAITGTGTEAFF. The CDR3 DNA sequence: TGTGCCATCACAGGGACAGGGACTGAAGCTTTCTTT.

The chain has TRBV20-1 and TRBJ1-5, with no clear D. Germline CDR1 DFQATT, CDR2 SNEGSKA (reference sequence). CDR3 size: 14 residues. V lost 0 bases and J 2 bases, leaving 8 bases between the germline ends. CDR3 amino acids: CSAREGAGNQPQHF. The CDR3 region has the DNA TGCAGTGCTAGAGAAGGCGCCGGCAATCAGCCCCAGCATTTT.

The chain links TRBV29-1 to TRBJ2-1; the D gene is possibly TRBD1 (6 bases). The germline V gene encodes CDR1 SQVTM and CDR2 ANQGSEA. This CDR3 contains 11 residues. V lost 7 bases to trimming and J lost 7 bases, with 11 bases between them. In DNA form, the CDR3 reads TGCAGCGGTGGACAGAGGAATGAGCAGTTCTTC. It specifies CSGGQRNEQFF.

This clonotype was counted a few times. The rearrangement uses TRBV7-8 and TRBJ2-5, with TRBD2 matching 10 bases. Germline loops: CDR1 SGHVS, CDR2 FQNEAQ. Trimming took 2 bases from V and 1 from J; bases not matched to a gene: 4. There are 16 residues in the CDR3. The CDR3 loop is CASSLRLAGFQETQYF. The CDR3 DNA is TGTGCCAGCAGCTTAAGACTAGCGGGTTTCCAAGAGACCCAGTACTTC.

This clonotype was seen more than once but under ten times. The rearrangement links TRBV20-1 to TRBJ2-3; the D is unclear. The V gene's germline CDR1 is DFQATT and CDR2 SNEGSKA (reference sequence). The V and J ends lost 2 bases and 0 bases respectively, with 9 bases between them. CDR3 length: 14 amino acids. The CDR3 region is CSARLQESTDTQYF. CDR3 nucleotide sequence: TGCAGTGCTAGACTTCAGGAGAGCACAGATACGCAGTATTTT.

This clonotype was counted only a few times. V is TRBV20-1 and J is TRBJ2-7; 7 bases line up with TRBD1. There are 12 residues in the CDR3. Germline CDR1 is DFQATT and CDR2 is SNEGSKA (reference sequence). V lost 2 bases, J lost 4 bases, and 2 bases stayed unmatched. This CDR3 reads CSARRQGYEQYV. The CDR3 coding sequence is TGCAGTGCTAGACGACAGGGTTACGAGCAGTACGTC.

The chain uses TRBV12-3 or TRBV12-4 and TRBJ2-1; D might be TRBD1 (6 bases). Between the trimmed V and J ends, which lost 3 bases and 8 bases, there was a span of 14 bases. The CDR3 has 14 amino acids. The CDR3 coding sequence is TGTGCCAGCAGTTTTTACAGGGTGGGGGATGAGCAGTTCTTC. As protein: CASSFYRVGDEQFF.

This clonotype was picked up a small number of times. The chain employs TRBV12-3 or TRBV12-4 and TRBJ1-4; 8 bases fit TRBD1. J was trimmed by 9 bases and V by 2 bases; bases with no gene match: 8. The CDR3 runs to 15 residues. CDR3: CASSLSGGNGKKLFF. CDR3 bases: TGTGCCAGCAGTTTATCAGGGGGCAATGGGAAAAAACTGTTTTTT.

This chain links TRBV12-3 or TRBV12-4 with TRBJ2-4, with D maybe TRBD2 (5 bases). Trimming stripped 4 bases from V and 0 bases from J, with 16 bases between. The CDR3 sequence is 17 residues long. The CDR3 is CASSWPGFSIAKNIQYF. In DNA, the CDR3 is TGTGCCAGCAGTTGGCCGGGATTTTCCATAGCCAAAAACATTCAGTACTTC.

V gene TRBV5-1 combines with J gene TRBJ2-1; D possibly corresponds to TRBD1 (6 bases). The length of the CDR3 is 15 residues. The germline V gene encodes CDR1 SGHRS and CDR2 YFSETQ. V shed 3 bases and J shed 1 base, with 11 bases lying between them. This chain's CDR3 is CASSSGQISYNEQFF. The CDR3 nucleotides are TGCGCCAGCAGCTCTGGACAGATTTCCTACAATGAGCAGTTCTTC.

In this sample, this clonotype turned up a few times. V is TRBV10-2 and J is TRBJ2-6; tentatively, D is TRBD1 (6 bases). CDR3 length: 15 residues. V lost 5 bases, J lost 1 base, and 9 bases lay in between. Looked up from germline, CDR1 is WSHSY and CDR2 is SAAADI. The CDR3 nucleotides read TGCGCCAGCAGTTCAGGGGAATCTGGGGCCAACGTCCTGACTTTC. Its protein is CASSSGESGANVLTF.

The chain employs TRBV6-6 and TRBJ1-5, with 7 bases identical to TRBD1. V was clipped by 6 bases and J by 7 bases; unmatched bases: 6. CDR1 is MNHNY and CDR2 is SVGAGI in the germline V gene (reference sequence). The length of the CDR3 is 13 residues. The CDR3: CASRPTGSQPQHF. DNA of the CDR3: TGTGCCAGCAGACCGACAGGGTCGCAGCCCCAGCATTTT.

The chain employs TRBV20-1 and TRBJ2-5; D is perhaps TRBD1 or TRBD2 (6 bases each). Germline CDR1 and CDR2: DFQATT and SNEGSKA (reference sequence). The CDR3 loop spans 14 amino acids. V dropped 5 bases and J dropped 2 bases, with 15 bases sitting between them. This CDR3 is CSAGPRRGQETQYF. As DNA, the CDR3 is TGCAGTGCTGGGCCGCGGAGGGGGCAAGAGACCCAGTACTTC.

This clonotype has only a few counts. The chain carries TRBV7-2 and TRBJ2-2; D is possibly TRBD2 (5 bases). This CDR3 region has 16 residues. With 6 bases removed from V and 3 bases from J, the gap between germline ends came to 17 bases. Germline V gene sequence: CDR1 SGHTA, CDR2 FQGNSA. The CDR3, as DNA: TGTGCCAGCAGTCGACAAGCGGAAGTACACACCGGGGAGCTGTTTTTT. Encoded protein: CASSRQAEVHTGELFF.

The rearrangement joins TRBV24-1 to TRBJ2-2; 8 bases align to TRBD1. Germline loops: CDR1 KGHDR, CDR2 SFDVKD. Unmatched junction bases numbered 5, after V lost 3 bases and J lost 3 bases. The CDR3 sequence is 16 residues long. CDR3 bases: TGTGCCACCAGTGATCCACCGGGACAGGACACCGGGGAGCTGTTTTTT. Protein sequence: CATSDPPGQDTGELFF.

This clonotype showed up just a few times. V is TRBV24-1 and J is TRBJ1-2, with no clear D. Trimming took 4 bases from V and 8 from J, leaving 7 bases between them. Germline V gene data show CDR1 as KGHDR and CDR2 as SFDVKD. This CDR3 contains 11 residues. CDR3 sequence: CATSDNRGYTF. Written as DNA, the CDR3 is TGTGCCACCAGTGACAATAGAGGCTACACCTTC.

This clonotype was detected many times. The rearrangement joins TRBV3-1 to TRBJ1-2; 9 bases fit TRBD1. CDR1 is LGHDT, CDR2 YNNKEL, per germline (reference sequence). V shed 5 bases and J 6 bases; nucleotides not matched to a gene: 4. The length of the CDR3 is 13 residues. Here the CDR3 reads CASSSGQGHGYTF. CDR3 in DNA: TGTGCCAGCAGCTCCGGACAGGGGCATGGCTACACCTTC.

The sample holds a few counts of this clonotype. The chain carries TRBV12-3 or TRBV12-4 and TRBJ2-1; TRBD2 matches at 15 bases. The CDR3 spans 15 residues. With V trimmed by 5 bases and J by 12 bases, 8 bases remained unmatched. The CDR3 DNA reads as TGTGCCAGCAGTATTTCAGGACTAGCGGGAGGGGGGCAGTTCTTC. Translation: CASSISGLAGGGQFF.

This clonotype was seen more than once but under ten times. The V gene is TRBV5-1, the J gene TRBJ2-3, with D uncertain. V shed 4 bases and J shed 2 bases, with 14 bases lying between them. CDR1 SGHRS and CDR2 YFSETQ come from the germline V gene. This CDR3 region has 15 residues. This CDR3 is CASSTERQYTDTQYF. CDR3 nucleotides: TGCGCCAGCAGCACGGAAAGACAATACACAGATACGCAGTATTTT. Full variable domain (missing parts from reference TRBV5-1 and TRBJ2-3): KAGVTQTPRYLIKTRGQQVTLSCSPISGHRSVSWYQQTPGQGLQFLFEYFSETQRNKGNFPGRFSGRQFSNSRSEMNVSTLELGDSALYLCASSTERQYTDTQYFGPGTRLTVL.

This clonotype was detected a few times. This rearrangement joins TRBV10-3 to TRBJ2-1, with D maybe TRBD2 (7 bases). Per the germline V gene, CDR1 is ENHRY and CDR2 is SYGVKD. V was pared by 2 bases and J by 5 bases, with 13 bases between. The CDR3 covers 15 residues. CDR3 in amino acids: CAISEAGAGDNEQFF. The CDR3 nucleotides are TGTGCCATCAGTGAGGCGGGAGCAGGGGACAATGAGCAGTTCTTC.

This clonotype was seen a handful of times. V and J are TRBV7-9 and TRBJ2-5, with D perhaps TRBD2 (6 bases). This CDR3 region has 15 residues. Trimming cost V 5 bases and J 3 bases, with 16 bases left between them. Germline-derived CDR1 and CDR2 are SEHNR and FQNEAQ (reference sequence). The CDR3 region has the DNA TGTGCCAGCAGCCCCTGGAGAGCGGGTGAAGAGACCCAGTACTTC. Amino acid sequence: CASSPWRAGEETQYF.

The chain couples TRBV6-2 or TRBV6-3 to TRBJ1-3; a weak D match, TRBD1 (5 bases). The CDR3 spans 14 residues. Germline values: CDR1 MNHEY, CDR2 SVGEGT. V was trimmed by 4 bases and J by 2 bases, leaving 9 bases between them. This CDR3 reads CASSWGGAGNTIYF. The CDR3 DNA is TGTGCCAGCAGTTGGGGGGGTGCTGGAAACACCATATATTTT.

In this sample, this clonotype turned up a few times. This chain links TRBV20-1 with TRBJ2-7; 12 bases fit TRBD2. Germline V gives CDR1 DFQATT, CDR2 SNEGSKA (reference sequence). The trim removed 6 bases at V and 2 bases at J, leaving 5 bases unmatched. The CDR3 is made up of 14 amino acids. CDR3 region: CSAPGLAGTYEQYF. The CDR3 DNA reads as TGCAGTGCCCCCGGACTAGCGGGAACCTACGAGCAGTACTTC.

A few counts support this clonotype. V and J are TRBV5-1 and TRBJ2-3; D remains ambiguous. The CDR3 has 11 residues. With 0 bases removed from V and 9 bases from J, the gap between germline ends came to 5 bases. Germline values: CDR1 SGHRS, CDR2 YFSETQ. CDR3 residues: CASSLAKTQYF. The CDR3 DNA reads TGCGCCAGCAGCTTGGCGAAGACGCAGTATTTT.

This clonotype was seen a handful of times. This chain connects TRBV4-2 to TRBJ2-3; TRBD2 matches 9 bases. The V gene end was trimmed by 0 bases and the J gene end by 0 bases; junction bases not matched to a gene: 7. CDR3 length: 18 residues. Germline CDR1 and CDR2: LGHNA and YNFKEQ. The CDR3 nucleotides are TGTGCCAGCAGCCAAGAGATCGGACTAGCGCCGAGCACAGATACGCAGTATTTT. The encoded protein is CASSQEIGLAPSTDTQYF.

This clonotype was found a few times. This rearrangement joins TRBV29-1 to TRBJ2-3, with 12 bases aligning to TRBD2. The V gene end was trimmed by 5 bases and the J gene end by 0 bases; junction bases not matched to a gene: 3. CDR3 length: 15 residues. CDR1 and CDR2 (germline): SQVTM, ANQGSEA. Here the CDR3 reads CSVPTSGGSTDTQYF. Here the CDR3 DNA reads TGCAGCGTTCCTACTAGCGGGGGGAGCACAGATACGCAGTATTTT.